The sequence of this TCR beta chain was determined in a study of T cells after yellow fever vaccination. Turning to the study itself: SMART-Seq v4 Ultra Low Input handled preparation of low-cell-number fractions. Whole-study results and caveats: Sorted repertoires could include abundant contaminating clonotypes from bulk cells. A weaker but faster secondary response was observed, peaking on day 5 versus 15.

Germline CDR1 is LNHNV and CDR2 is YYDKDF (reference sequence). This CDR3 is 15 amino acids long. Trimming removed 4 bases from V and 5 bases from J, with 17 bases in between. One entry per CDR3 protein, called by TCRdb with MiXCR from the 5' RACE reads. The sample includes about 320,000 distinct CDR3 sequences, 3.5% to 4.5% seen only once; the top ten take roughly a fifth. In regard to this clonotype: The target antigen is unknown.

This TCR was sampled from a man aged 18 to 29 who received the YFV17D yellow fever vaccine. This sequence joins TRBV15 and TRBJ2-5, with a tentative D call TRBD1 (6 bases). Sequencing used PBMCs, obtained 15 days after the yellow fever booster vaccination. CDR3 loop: CATSTPRQARETQYF. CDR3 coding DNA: TGTGCCACCAGCACCCCGCGACAGGCCCGGGAGACCCAGTACTTC.